This TCR beta chain was captured by sequencing in a study of T cell clusters in autoimmune cytopenias. Study conclusions and caveats: No experiment has yet validated the function of the T cell clusters defined in silico. Primary autoimmune cytopenia patients seemingly lacked the physiological T cell clusters found in healthy donors. Exclusive TRB clusters were around 2.9-fold more numerous in healthy donors than in active autoimmune hepatitis.

In germline, CDR1 is SQVTM, CDR2 ANQGSEA. The CDR3 contains 14 residues. By frequency, this clonotype registers medium-sized. As yet, its antigen is unknown. One tube held mixed TRB-A and TRB-B primer pools for touch-down PCR. TCRdb re-called the multiplex PCR reads and catalogs CDR3 proteins one per entry, DNA excluded. The table lists fewer than 3,500 distinct CDR3 sequences. TRB was amplified from about 250 ng of peripheral blood genomic DNA per sample. The chain recombines TRBV29-1 with TRBJ1-1; the TRBD1 assignment by TCRdb is unverifiable without DNA. The specimen sequenced was peripheral blood. The sequence was obtained from a human donor with an autoimmune cytopenia, with autoimmune hepatitis or in good health (not recorded which). CDR3 in amino acids: CSVESTEDLAEAFF. Variable domain in full (rest from reference TRBV29-1 and TRBJ1-1): SAVISQKPSRDICQRGTSLTIQCQVDSQVTMMFWYRQQPGQSLTLIATANQGSEATYESGFVIDKFPISRPNLTFSTLTVSNMSPEDSSIYLCSVESTEDLAEAFFGQGTRLTVV.